These 6 T cell receptor beta chains share one sample of origin, sequenced in a study of T-cell reconstitution after alpha-beta-depleted transplantation in children. As it was prepared, the TCRbeta library received unique molecular identifiers. A single record per CDR3 protein comes from TCRdb applying MiXCR to the PCR reads. This sample has roughly 670,000 distinct CDR3 sequences, with roughly 14% found just once. The starting material was PBMCs, obtained before TCRalphabeta/CD19-depleted stem cell transplant. Receptor source: a girl aged 2-10 years with congenital amegakaryocytic thrombocytopenia, due to receive a stem cell transplant.

Comment on this clonotype: One base away lies a much larger clone, so this may be a sequencing read error. The chain recombines TRBV5-1 with TRBJ2-7, with a tentative D call TRBD2 (5 bases). The V gene's germline CDR1 is SGHRS and CDR2 YFSETQ. CDR3 length: 14 residues. Trimming stripped 1 base from V and 3 bases from J, with 11 bases between. The CDR3 bases are TGCGCCAGCAGCTTGAACGAGGGAATCTACGAGCAGTACTTC. Amino acid sequence: CASSLNEGIYEQYF.

This clonotype was recorded many times. The chain is built from TRBV20-1 and TRBJ1-2; a possible D gene is TRBD1 (5 bases). The V end was cut by 2 bases, the J end by 2 bases, with 12 bases between. The germline CDR1 and CDR2 sequences are DFQATT and SNEGSKA (reference sequence). This CDR3 spans 14 amino acids. The CDR3 DNA reads TGCAGTGCTAGAAGTTTGACAGAGAACTATGGCTACACCTTC. It specifies CSARSLTENYGYTF.

V gene TRBV7-2 combines with J gene TRBJ2-2; TRBD2 matches at 10 bases. CDR1 and CDR2 from the germline V gene are SGHTA and FQGNSA. This CDR3 has 17 residues. V shed 2 bases and J 6 bases; nucleotides not matched to a gene: 9. As DNA, the CDR3 is TGTGCCAGCAGCTTACGCCGGACTAGCGGCCTGGCCGGGGAGCTGTTTTTT. Translated: CASSLRRTSGLAGELFF.

This clonotype was recorded many times. V is TRBV20-1 and J is TRBJ2-7; TRBD2 agrees at 9 bases. The germline V gene encodes CDR1 DFQATT and CDR2 SNEGSKA (reference sequence). This CDR3 region has 13 residues. The junction had 7 bases not matched to a gene; V was cut back by 7 bases and J by 3 bases. CDR3 nucleotide sequence: TGCAGTGTAGGACTAGCGCCCTTCTACGAGCAGTACTTC. It encodes CSVGLAPFYEQYF.

The V call is TRBV14, the J call TRBJ1-4; no definite D call. Germline assignment: CDR1 SGHDN and CDR2 FVKESK. The CDR3 has 15 residues. V gave up 4 bases and J gave up 2 bases, with 11 bases separating them. The CDR3 here is CASSLAALTNEKLFF. As DNA, the CDR3 is TGTGCCAGCAGCCTTGCGGCTCTCACTAATGAAAAACTGTTTTTT.

This clonotype was picked up many times. The J gene is TRBJ2-3, the V gene TRBV5-4; TRBD1 matches 7 bases. Germline V gives CDR1 SGHNT, CDR2 YYREEE (reference sequence). This CDR3 comprises 13 residues. V lost 4 bases and J lost 3; bases outside the gene matches: 2. CDR3 DNA: TGTGCCAGCAGCCAGGACAGGACAGATACGCAGTATTTT. This encodes CASSQDRTDTQYF.